Listed below are T cell receptor beta chains from one sample, sequenced in a study of blood T cell repertoires in COVID-19. This table comes from immunoSEQ multiplex PCR, and its TCRdb copy is limited to in-frame clones, with some not included. This sample has roughly 20,000 clones, with 80% found just once. The sample was peripheral blood. Receptors originate from a man in his 60s with active COVID-19. Each CDR3 is given with its conserved first and last residue. The D gene is left open where the match is weak. The size of a clone is reported for some rows only, either as once, few or many, or as a class for expanded clones.

abundance	d_gene	j_gene	v_gene	CDR3nt	CDR3aa
-	TRBD1	TRBJ2-1	TRBV7-2	TGTGCCAGCAGCTTAGTTCAGACAGCGCCAGGGGGCAATGAGCAGTTCTTC	CASSLVQTAPGGNEQFF
-	TRBD2	TRBJ2-2	TRBV2	TGTGCCAGCAGCCGGACTAGCGGAACCGGGGAGCTGTTTTTT	CASSRTSGTGELFF
-	TRBD2	TRBJ2-2	TRBV5-1	TGCGCCAGCAGCATATTAGCGGGAGATATCACCGGGGAGCTGTTTTTT	CASSILAGDITGELFF
-	TRBD2	TRBJ2-7	TRBV5-6	TGTGCCAGCAGCTTCCAACTAGCGGCAAACTCCTACGAGCAGTACTTC	CASSFQLAANSYEQYF
few	-	TRBJ2-1	TRBV9	TGTGCCAGCAGCGTAGTAACAAGCTACAATGAGCAGTTCTTC	CASSVVTSYNEQFF
-	-	TRBJ1-4	TRBV9	TGTGCCAGCAGCGTAGGTGGCGCGGGGGCTAATGAAAAACTGTTTTTT	CASSVGGAGANEKLFF
-	-	TRBJ1-5	TRBV7-9	TGTGCCAGCAGCCAGACAGGAGCCGGCAATCAGCCCCAGCATTTT	CASSQTGAGNQPQHF
-	-	TRBJ2-1	TRBV19	TGTGCCAGTGGTCGCCCAGCGCCAGCGGACAATGAGCAGTTCTTC	CASGRPAPADNEQFF
-	TRBD2	TRBJ2-7	TRBV4-1	TGCGCCAGCAGCCTTACTAGCGGGGGCGGGGAGCAGTACTTC	CASSLTSGGGEQYF
medium-sized	-	TRBJ2-7	TRBV4-3	TGCGCCAGCAGCCAAGATCCGCTAGCCACCTACGAGCAGTACTTC	CASSQDPLATYEQYF
-	TRBD2	TRBJ2-6	TRBV2	TGTGCCACCCTCCCACGGGGCCTAGCGGGAATCTCTGGGGCCAACGTCCTGACTTTC	CATLPRGLAGISGANVLTF
-	-	TRBJ1-1	TRBV27	TGTGCCAGCAGTTCACAGGGTTACACTGAAGCTTTCTTT	CASSSQGYTEAFF
-	TRBD1	TRBJ2-7	TRBV5-4	TGTGCCAGCAGCTTGGACAGGGGGCGCAACGAGCAGTACTTC	CASSLDRGRNEQYF
medium-sized	TRBD2	TRBJ2-2	TRBV7-3	TGTGCCAGCAGCTCTAGCGGGAGTTTTACCGGGGAGCTGTTTTTT	CASSSSGSFTGELFF
-	TRBD1	TRBJ2-1	TRBV5-5	TGTGCCAGCAGCCGTCAGGGACAGGGTATATTTTACAATGAGCAGTTCTTC	CASSRQGQGIFYNEQFF
once	TRBD2	TRBJ2-5	TRBV2	TGTGCCAGCAAACGGCGGACTAGCGGGAGGGCCGGGGGAGAGACCCAGTACTTC	CASKRRTSGRAGGETQYF
-	-	TRBJ1-3	TRBV2	TGTGCCAGCAGCGTACTTGGGACACAATCTGGAAACACCATATATTTT	CASSVLGTQSGNTIYF
few	-	TRBJ1-4	TRBV3-1/TRBV3-2	TGTGCCAGCAGCCTTGAGGCGGGGGGAGGTGAAAAACTGTTTTTT	CASSLEAGGGEKLFF
-	TRBD2	TRBJ2-1	TRBV5-6	TGTGCCAGCAGCTTCCTCCTGTCTAGCGGGAGGGGCAATGAGCAGTTCTTC	CASSFLLSSGRGNEQFF
-	TRBD2	TRBJ2-5	TRBV2	TGTGCCAGCACAGCGGGAGCTCTTACGGAGACCCAGTACTTC	CASTAGALTETQYF
-	-	TRBJ2-2	TRBV5-8	TGTGCCAGCAGCTTGGTTGGATCGGGGATCACCGGGGAGCTGTTTTTT	CASSLVGSGITGELFF
-	TRBD2	TRBJ2-7	TRBV2	TGTGCCAGCTTACTAGCGGGGATCTACGAGCAGTACTTC	CASLLAGIYEQYF
once	TRBD1	TRBJ2-7	TRBV7-2	TGTGCCAGCAGCCGGGGACAGGGTGTCGACGAGCAGTACTTC	CASSRGQGVDEQYF
-	-	TRBJ1-2	TRBV10-3	TGTGCCATCAGTGAGTCAGCAGGGGAGTATGGCTACACCTTC	CAISESAGEYGYTF
-	-	TRBJ2-5	TRBV5-1	TGCGCCAGCAGCTTGGCAACAGGACAAGAGACCCAGTACTTC	CASSLATGQETQYF
-	-	TRBJ2-3	TRBV3-1/TRBV3-2	TGTGCCAGTGCCCCCGGCGGGAGCACAGATACGCAGTATTTT	CASAPGGSTDTQYF
-	TRBD1	TRBJ1-5	TRBV12-3/TRBV12-4	TGTGCCAGCAGTAAGGACAGGGTTCAGCCCCAGCATTTT	CASSKDRVQPQHF
-	-	TRBJ2-7	TRBV3-1/TRBV3-2	TGTGCCAGCAGCCCCGACAGGATTTACGAGCAGTACTTC	CASSPDRIYEQYF
-	TRBD2	TRBJ2-7	TRBV6-2/TRBV6-3	TGTGCCAGCAGCTCCCGTCTATCGGGAGCGGGAGAGGCCGAGCAGTACTTC	CASSSRLSGAGEAEQYF
once	TRBD1	TRBJ1-2	TRBV29-1	TGCAGCGCCAGGACAGGGAAAAGTAACTATGGCTACACCTTC	CSARTGKSNYGYTF
-	-	TRBJ1-1	TRBV3-1/TRBV3-2	TGTGCCAGCAGCCAAGTCGTCAGGACAAAAGCCAACACTGAAGCTTTCTTT	CASSQVVRTKANTEAFF
-	-	TRBJ1-1	TRBV19	TGTGCCAGTAAACCTACCTCAGGGTTCGGCACTGAAGCTTTCTTT	CASKPTSGFGTEAFF
-	TRBD1	TRBJ1-1	TRBV19	TGTGCCAGCAACAGGGGGCGGAACACTGAAGCTTTCTTT	CASNRGRNTEAFF
-	TRBD1	TRBJ1-5	TRBV2	TGTGCCAGCAGTCCTGACAGGGGAAGCAATCAGCCCCAGCATTTT	CASSPDRGSNQPQHF
few	-	TRBJ2-2	TRBV24-1	TGTGCCACCAGTGATTTGCGGGACACCACCGGGGAGCTGTTTTTT	CATSDLRDTTGELFF
once	TRBD2	TRBJ2-3	TRBV10-3	TGTGCCATCAGTGAGTCCGGGTTAGCGGGAGGACGGACTAGCACAGATACGCAGTATTTT	CAISESGLAGGRTSTDTQYF
-	-	TRBJ2-2	TRBV10-3	TGTGCCATCAGACAGGGAAATGCCGGGGAGCTGTTTTTT	CAIRQGNAGELFF
few	TRBD1	TRBJ2-5	TRBV9	TGTGCCAGCAGCGTAGTGGAGACAGGGTTCTATCCGGAGACCCAGTACTTC	CASSVVETGFYPETQYF
-	TRBD1	TRBJ2-7	TRBV30	TGTGCCTGGAGTCTGGGACAGGGTTCCGAGCAGTACTTC	CAWSLGQGSEQYF
-	-	TRBJ2-2	TRBV11-2	TGTGCCAGCAGCTTGTTATCCACCATGGTTAGCGTATATCCCGGGGAGCTGTTTTTT	CASSLLSTMVSVYPGELFF
-	-	TRBJ2-3	TRBV7-2	TGTGCCAGCAGCGACGGTACCGGCGGAAGCACAGATACGCAGTATTTT	CASSDGTGGSTDTQYF
-	-	TRBJ2-5	TRBV19	TGTGCCAGTAGTTCCGCCGGGGTTCAAGAGACCCAGTACTTC	CASSSAGVQETQYF
-	-	TRBJ2-7	TRBV5-1	TGCGCCAGCCGCGAATGGGAGGAACATTACTACGAGCAGTACTTC	CASREWEEHYYEQYF
-	TRBD2	TRBJ2-7	TRBV11-2	TGTGCCAGCAGCCGAAGTCATAAGCGGGACTACGAGCAGTACTTC	CASSRSHKRDYEQYF
-	TRBD1	TRBJ2-1	TRBV6-6	TGTGCCAGCAGTAGCCGGGACAGAGACTACAATGAGCAGTTCTTC	CASSSRDRDYNEQFF
-	-	TRBJ2-2	TRBV24-1	TGTGCCACCAGTGATTTGTTCCTAGCGAACACCGGGGAGCTGTTTTTT	CATSDLFLANTGELFF
-	TRBD2	TRBJ2-1	TRBV9	TGTGCCAGCAGCGTAACAGATAGCGGGAGGATTGAGCAGTTCTTC	CASSVTDSGRIEQFF
-	TRBD1	TRBJ2-1	TRBV7-8	TGTGCCAGCAGACGGACAGGGGGCGCGAGGAGCTCCTACAATGAGCAGTTCTTC	CASRRTGGARSSYNEQFF